The 14 T cell receptor beta chains given below trace back to one sample, sequenced in a study of T cells after yellow fever vaccination. TCRdb recomputed calls from the 5' RACE reads with MiXCR, one row per CDR3 protein. In the table there are roughly 340,000 distinct CDR3 sequences, approximately 4.2% of which are singletons. Material: PBMCs, obtained 5 days after the yellow fever booster vaccination. The receptor source for this set is a man between 18 and 29 years old who received the YFV17D yellow fever vaccine.

This clonotype occurred a few times. The V and J genes are TRBV6-1 and TRBJ1-1, with D uncertain. Trimming cost V 8 bases and J 4 bases, with 23 bases left between them. The length of the CDR3 is 16 residues. The germline V gene has CDR1 MNHNS and CDR2 SASEGT. The CDR3 loop reads CASALLPAARVTEAFF. The CDR3 bases are TGTGCCAGCGCCCTCTTGCCAGCGGCCCGCGTCACTGAAGCTTTCTTT.

This sequence joins TRBV6-2 or TRBV6-3 and TRBJ2-7; 8 nucleotides agree with TRBD1. This CDR3 region has 14 residues. Losses at the gene ends were 2 bases for V and 3 bases for J; bases not matched to a gene: 3. Germline loops: CDR1 MNHEY, CDR2 SVGEGT. The CDR3 sequence is CASSYHGQGYEQYF. CDR3 DNA sequence: TGTGCCAGCAGTTACCACGGACAGGGCTACGAGCAGTACTTC.

On this clonotype itself: One end of the junction fails to match germline, which may point to a read error. V gene TRBV7-7 combines with J gene TRBJ2-1, with D perhaps TRBD1 (6 bases). The CDR3 extends over 15 amino acids. CDR1 and CDR2 (germline): SSHAT, FNYEAQ (reference sequence). CDR3: CASSLRPTGNGEQFF. DNA for the CDR3: TGTGCTAGCAGCTTAAGGCCAACAGGGAATGGGGAGCAGTTCTTC.

At least ten counts were recorded for this clonotype. The genes are TRBV7-2 and TRBJ2-3, with D maybe TRBD2 (6 bases). This CDR3 comprises 14 residues. The germline CDR1 and CDR2 sequences are SGHTA and FQGNSA. Trimming pared 7 bases from V and 3 bases from J, leaving 14 bases between. The CDR3 sequence: CASKPGLATDTQYF. As DNA, the CDR3 is TGTGCCAGCAAACCGGGACTGGCGACAGATACGCAGTATTTT.

V is TRBV10-2 and J is TRBJ2-7; D is tentatively TRBD1 or TRBD2 (5 bases each). Germline V gene sequence: CDR1 WSHSY, CDR2 SAAADI. The CDR3 has 15 residues. Trimming removed 1 base at V and 7 bases at J, with 17 bases between. The CDR3 DNA sequence: TGCGCCAGCAGTGAGTACTTAGGGACCCTGGTGGAGCAGTACTTC. This codes for CASSEYLGTLVEQYF.

This CDR3 is CSVEDGGQGLLDTQYF. CDR3 nucleotide sequence: TGCAGCGTTGAAGATGGGGGACAGGGGTTGTTGGATACGCAGTATTTT. The chain combines TRBV29-1 with TRBJ2-3; 10 bases align to TRBD1. J was trimmed by 6 bases and V by 0 bases; bases with no gene match: 9. The CDR3 consists of 16 residues. CDR1 is SQVTM and CDR2 is ANQGSEA in the germline V gene.

This clonotype was observed a few times. The junction shows a germline mismatch at one end, possibly a read error. The chain combines TRBV7-2 with TRBJ2-5; possibly TRBD1 for D (6 bases). The CDR3 is 15 amino acids. Per the germline V gene, CDR1 is SGHTA and CDR2 is FQGNSA. CDR3 sequence (DNA): TGTGCCAGCAGCCTAGCAAGCGCGAGGGGGGAGACCCAGTACTTC. It codes for CASSLASARGETQYF.

The sample holds a few counts of this clonotype. The chain recombines TRBV3-1 with TRBJ1-1; a possible D gene is TRBD1 (5 bases). The germline V and J ends were trimmed by 0 bases and 4 bases, with 9 bases remaining between them. Per the germline V gene, CDR1 is LGHDT and CDR2 is YNNKEL (reference sequence). CDR3 length: 14 amino acids. The chain's CDR3 is CASSQDQGTTEAFF. The DNA of the CDR3 is TGTGCCAGCAGCCAAGATCAAGGGACCACTGAAGCTTTCTTT.

This clonotype was seen a few times. The chain links TRBV5-1 to TRBJ1-2; TRBD1 matches 10 bases. The germline CDR1 and CDR2 sequences are SGHRS and YFSETQ. CDR3 size: 16 residues. V lost 0 bases, J lost 6 bases, and 8 bases stayed unmatched. CDR3 region: CASSLVTVTGGHGYTF. DNA of the CDR3: TGCGCCAGCAGCTTGGTGACTGTGACAGGGGGCCATGGCTACACCTTC. The full variable domain, rest sourced from reference TRBV5-1 and TRBJ1-2, is KAGVTQTPRYLIKTRGQQVTLSCSPISGHRSVSWYQQTPGQGLQFLFEYFSETQRNKGNFPGRFSGRQFSNSRSEMNVSTLELGDSALYLCASSLVTVTGGHGYTFGSGTRLTVV.

The gene calls are TRBV7-2 and TRBJ2-3; 16 nucleotides agree with TRBD2. Unmatched junction bases numbered 16, after V lost 8 bases and J lost 5 bases. CDR3 length: 19 residues. The germline CDR1 and CDR2 sequences are SGHTA and FQGNSA. CDR3 protein: CASPPDVGLAGGREDTQYF. CDR3 DNA sequence: TGTGCCAGCCCTCCCGATGTGGGACTAGCGGGGGGGCGGGAAGATACGCAGTATTTT.

A few counts support this clonotype. This rearrangement joins TRBV5-6 to TRBJ1-6; 8 nucleotides match TRBD1. Germline V gene data show CDR1 as SGHDT and CDR2 as YYEEEE. Trimming removed 3 bases from V and 8 bases from J; junction bases left unmatched: 4. This CDR3 has 14 amino acids. CDR3 residues: CASSSETGDSPLHF. In DNA form, the CDR3 reads TGTGCCAGCAGCTCCGAGACAGGGGATTCACCCCTCCACTTT. The full variable domain, with the rest looked up from reference TRBV5-6 and TRBJ1-6, is DAGVTQSPTHLIKTRGQQVTLRCSPKSGHDTVSWYQQALGQGPQFIFQYYEEEERQRGNFPDRFSGHQFPNYSSELNVNALLLGDSALYLCASSSETGDSPLHFGNGTRLTVT.

The chain uses TRBV20-1 and TRBJ1-6; possible D gene TRBD1, 5 bases. Trimming removed 3 bases from V and 0 bases from J, with 15 bases in between. CDR3 length: 17 amino acids. Germline CDR1 DFQATT, CDR2 SNEGSKA (reference sequence). CDR3 bases: TGCAGTGCTAGCCAGGGAAGCTGGAGCTCCTATAATTCACCCCTCCACTTT. It codes for CSASQGSWSSYNSPLHF.

This clonotype was seen repeatedly, ten times or more. V and J are TRBV7-2 and TRBJ2-5; TRBD1 aligns across 7 bases. Germline lookup yields CDR1 SGHTA and CDR2 FQGNSA. The CDR3 extends over 13 amino acids. V dropped 5 bases and J dropped 2; count of bases not matched to a gene: 2. The CDR3 spells CASSDREQETQYF. The CDR3 coding sequence is TGTGCCAGCAGCGACAGGGAACAAGAGACCCAGTACTTC.

At least ten counts were recorded for this clonotype. This chain uses TRBV4-2 with TRBJ2-3; no clear D gene. CDR1 is LGHNA and CDR2 is YNFKEQ in the germline V gene. Trimming stripped 4 bases from V and 0 bases from J, with 14 bases between. The CDR3 runs 16 residues. CDR3 coding DNA: TGTGCCAGCAGCCCCGAACCCAGTTCTAGCACAGATACGCAGTATTTT. Protein sequence: CASSPEPSSSTDTQYF.